This TCR beta chain was recovered during a study of control samples from healthy donors and cancer patients. Germline V CDR1 and CDR2: SGHNT, YYREEE (reference sequence). The V end lost 4 bases, the J end lost 0 bases, and 14 bases lay between the germline ends. The CDR3 is 16 residues long. Produced via immunoSEQ multiplex PCR; TCRdb's table is partial and in-frame only. The data show 90,000 to 100,000 clones, about 79% seen once. The sample taken for sequencing was blood. V usage is TRBV5-4 and J usage is TRBJ1-5; D is unresolved. This sequence was found in a woman aged 25 to 39 in good health. The CDR3 coding sequence is TGTGCCAGCAGCGGCGACCAGGTCTCTAGCAATCAGCCCCAGCATTTT. This sequence encodes CASSGDQVSSNQPQHF.